The 23 T cell receptor beta chains below all came from one sample that was sequenced in a study of T cell responses to AZD1222 COVID-19 vaccine. Measured with immunoSEQ multiplex PCR; TCRdb has only the in-frame clones, and not every one. Of nearly 110,000 clones listed, about nine tenths are singletons. The sequences come from peripheral blood, collected on day 0 of AZD1222 vaccination. The receptors were sampled from an adult in good health.

The chain combines TRBV15 with TRBJ2-7; 9 positions match TRBD1. The CDR3 is made up of 14 amino acids. From germline, CDR1 is LNHNV and CDR2 YYDKDF (reference sequence). After removal of 5 bases from V and 4 bases from J, the junction contained 6 bases not matched to a gene. This CDR3 reads CATSDRDRVYEQYF. CDR3 DNA sequence: TGTGCCACCAGCGACCGGGACAGGGTGTACGAGCAGTACTTC.

The V gene is TRBV7-2, the J gene TRBJ1-1; D is undetermined. CDR1 is SGHTA, CDR2 FQGNSA, per germline. The CDR3 extends over 14 amino acids. The V and J ends lost 4 bases and 4 bases respectively, with 13 bases between them. CDR3 in DNA: TGTGCCAGCAGCTCCCCGGCGGCGGGCACTGAAGCTTTCTTT. Its translation: CASSSPAAGTEAFF.

The rearrangement uses TRBV9 and TRBJ2-3, with D uncertain. This CDR3 has 15 amino acids. V lost 0 bases to trimming and J lost 0 bases, with 8 bases between them. Germline V gene lookup returns CDR1 SGDLS and CDR2 YYNGEE. The CDR3 DNA follows: TGTGCCAGCAGCGTAGAGACCAGGAGCACAGATACGCAGTATTTT. Translating it yields CASSVETRSTDTQYF.

This rearrangement joins TRBV5-1 to TRBJ2-4; 8 bases map to TRBD2. The germline V gene has CDR1 SGHRS and CDR2 YFSETQ. The ends lost 4 bases at V and 3 bases at J; junction bases unmatched: 15. CDR3 size: 18 residues. The CDR3 nucleotides are TGCGCCAGCAGCCAATCATTAAGCGGGGGCGACGGCAAAAACATTCAGTACTTC. It codes for CASSQSLSGGDGKNIQYF.

V usage is TRBV4-3 and J usage is TRBJ2-1, with 11 bases lining up with TRBD1. Germline V CDR1 and CDR2: LGHNA, YSLEER. Germline trimming cut 2 bases from V and 6 bases from J; bases unmatched to any gene: 6. This CDR3 is built from 16 residues. The CDR3 loop reads CASSQPPGQGGNEQFF. CDR3 nucleotides: TGCGCCAGCAGCCAACCTCCGGGACAGGGGGGCAATGAGCAGTTCTTC.

This rearrangement joins TRBV25-1 to TRBJ1-2; a possible D gene is TRBD1 (6 bases). The germline V and J ends were trimmed by 6 bases and 7 bases, with 12 bases remaining between them. Germline V gives CDR1 MGHDK, CDR2 SYGVNS. The CDR3 has 12 amino acids. The CDR3 spells CASRFGQLGYTF. Here the CDR3 DNA reads TGTGCCAGCAGATTTGGACAGCTTGGCTACACCTTC.

The chain has TRBV7-2 and TRBJ1-5; no definite D call. This CDR3 comprises 15 residues. With 0 bases removed from V and 4 bases from J, the gap between germline ends came to 10 bases. Per the germline V gene, CDR1 is SGHTA and CDR2 is FQGNSA. CDR3 in DNA: TGTGCCAGCAGCTTAGCAGGGAGCCTGAATCAGCCCCAGCATTTT. Protein sequence: CASSLAGSLNQPQHF.

This clone was detected only a few times. The V call is TRBV28, the J call TRBJ2-2; tentative D call: TRBD2 (6 bases). Per the germline V gene, CDR1 is MDHEN and CDR2 is SYDVKM. CDR3 length: 15 amino acids. Trimming took 3 bases from V and 7 from J, leaving 15 bases between them. The CDR3 region is CASSFGGRDSGELFF. CDR3 sequence (DNA): TGTGCCAGCAGTTTCGGCGGGCGGGATAGCGGGGAGCTGTTTTTT.

The chain carries TRBV6-5 and TRBJ2-7, with 7 bases fitting TRBD1. Germline V gene data show CDR1 as MNHEY and CDR2 as SVGAGI. This CDR3 spans 12 amino acids. V was pared by 11 bases and J by 0 bases, with 4 bases of the junction left unmatched. The CDR3 here is CAGGQTSYEQYF. CDR3 DNA: TGTGCCGGGGGACAGACCTCCTACGAGCAGTACTTC.

CDR3 nucleotides: TGTGCCTGGAGTCCGACAGGGCCCGGGGAGCTGTTTTTT. Its translation is CAWSPTGPGELFF. The chain employs TRBV30 and TRBJ2-2; 7 bases agree with TRBD1. With 2 bases clipped from V and 6 bases from J, the junction kept 3 bases outside the gene matches. Germline-derived CDR1 and CDR2 are GTSNPN and SVGIG (reference sequence). The CDR3 consists of 13 residues. Looking up the rest from reference TRBV30 and TRBJ2-2 gives the full variable domain: SQTIHQWPATLVQPVGSPLSLECTVEGTSNPNLYWYRQAAGRGLQLLFYSVGIGQISSEVPQNLSASRPQDRQFILSSKKLLLSDSGFYLCAWSPTGPGELFFGEGSRLTVL.

This clone is a singleton in its sample. The chain uses TRBV18 and TRBJ1-4; a possible D gene is TRBD1 (5 bases). Germline V gene sequence: CDR1 KGHSH, CDR2 LQKENI. V dropped 0 bases and J dropped 8 bases, with 10 bases sitting between them. The length of the CDR3 is 14 residues. CDR3 loop: CASSPPGQEEKLFF. The CDR3 DNA is TGTGCCAGCTCACCACCGGGGCAAGAAGAAAAACTGTTTTTT. Drawing the rest from reference TRBV18 and TRBJ1-4, the complete variable domain is NAGVMQNPRHLVRRRGQEARLRCSPMKGHSHVYWYRQLPEEGLKFMVYLQKENIIDESGMPKERFSAEFPKEGPSILRIQQVVRGDSAAYFCASSPPGQEEKLFFGSGTQLSVL.

The rearrangement uses TRBV27 and TRBJ2-5; 7 nucleotides align to TRBD2. Germline assignment: CDR1 MNHEY and CDR2 SMNVEV (reference sequence). The CDR3 contains 15 residues. V lost 7 bases to trimming and J lost 5 bases; unmatched junction nucleotides: 13. The CDR3 loop reads CASNRLSGMGETQYF. CDR3 coding DNA: TGTGCCAGCAATCGCCTGAGCGGGATGGGTGAGACCCAGTACTTC.

V gene TRBV4-1 combines with J gene TRBJ2-1; 9 bases are a match to TRBD2. V trimming: 5 bases; J trimming: 4 bases; junction bases outside the gene matches: 6. Germline V gene data show CDR1 as MGHRA and CDR2 as YSYEKL. This CDR3 spans 15 amino acids. CDR3 sequence (DNA): TGCGCCAGCAGCTTGTCTAGCGGGGCGTACAATGAGCAGTTCTTC. It codes for CASSLSSGAYNEQFF.

This chain connects TRBV6-1 to TRBJ1-1; D not resolved. Germline CDR1 and CDR2: MNHNS and SASEGT. Deletions cut 0 bases from V and 8 bases from J, with 10 bases between. The CDR3 covers 13 residues. The chain's CDR3 is CASSEALVLEAFF. The CDR3 bases are TGTGCCAGCAGTGAAGCCCTAGTTTTAGAAGCTTTCTTT.

V and J are TRBV28 and TRBJ1-6; TRBD1 aligns across 8 bases. The CDR3 consists of 15 residues. Germline CDR1 and CDR2: MDHEN and SYDVKM. V trimming: 4 bases; J trimming: 13 bases; junction bases outside the gene matches: 12. The CDR3: CASSSAGTGGGPLHF. CDR3 DNA: TGTGCCAGCAGTTCGGCCGGGACAGGCGGCGGGCCCCTCCACTTT. The full variable domain, in which reference TRBV28 and TRBJ1-6 provide the parts outside the CDR3, is DVKVTQSSRYLVKRTGEKVFLECVQDMDHENMFWYRQDPGLGLRLIYFSYDVKMKEKGDIPEGYSVSREKKERFSLILESASTNQTSMYLCASSSAGTGGGPLHFGNGTRLTVT.

The chain recombines TRBV7-9 with TRBJ2-7; 8 nucleotides align to TRBD2. V lost 6 bases and J lost 4; bases outside the gene matches: 8. The CDR3 length is 14 residues. CDR1 and CDR2 from the germline V gene are SEHNR and FQNEAQ (reference sequence). CDR3 loop: CASRHDREGYEQYF. The CDR3 region has the DNA TGTGCCAGCAGACATGACCGGGAGGGTTACGAGCAGTACTTC.

The chain has TRBV15 and TRBJ2-3; TRBD1 agrees at 7 bases. Unmatched junction bases numbered 4, after V lost 3 bases and J lost 7 bases. CDR3 length equals 13 residues. The germline gives CDR1 LNHNV, CDR2 YYDKDF (reference sequence). The CDR3 DNA sequence: TGTGCCACCAGCAGTCGGGACAGCAATACGCAGTATTTT. Its translation is CATSSRDSNTQYF.

The CDR3 DNA reads TGTGCCAGCAGCTTGGTTCCGTATGATGAGCAGTTCTTC. Translating it yields CASSLVPYDEQFF. V usage is TRBV5-6 and J usage is TRBJ2-1; no clear D. Per germline, CDR1 SGHDT and CDR2 YYEEEE. Trimming cost V 0 bases and J 8 bases, with 9 bases left between them. The length of the CDR3 is 13 residues.

The chain recombines TRBV5-4 with TRBJ2-7, with D possibly being TRBD2 (5 bases). Germline CDR1 and CDR2: SGHNT and YYREEE (reference sequence). Trimming cost V 6 bases and J 3 bases, with 10 bases left between them. This CDR3 has 12 residues. This CDR3 reads CASTSGNYEQYF. The DNA of the CDR3 is TGTGCCAGCACCAGCGGAAACTACGAGCAGTACTTC.

A few counts support this clone. This CDR3 is CASSLRSGGVNTEAFF. In DNA, the CDR3 is TGTGCCAGCAGTTTACGCTCGGGAGGGGTGAACACTGAAGCTTTCTTT. V usage is TRBV6-5 and J usage is TRBJ1-1, with TRBD1 as a possible D gene (5 bases). CDR3 length equals 16 residues. Germline CDR1 and CDR2: MNHEY and SVGAGI. Trimming removed 4 bases at V and 0 bases at J, with 15 bases between.

This rearrangement joins TRBV7-2 to TRBJ1-5, with unresolved D. The CDR3 runs 16 residues. From germline, CDR1 is SGHTA and CDR2 FQGNSA. V was pared by 5 bases and J by 2 bases, with 16 bases between. DNA of the CDR3: TGTGCCAGCAGCGACCGGGCTTTGAGTGGCAATCAGCCCCAGCATTTT. This translates into CASSDRALSGNQPQHF.

V usage is TRBV7-9 and J usage is TRBJ1-5; D is undetermined. The CDR3 sequence is 14 residues long. Per the germline V gene, CDR1 is SEHNR and CDR2 is FQNEAQ (reference sequence). V lost 1 base and J lost 6, with 10 bases in between. CDR3 DNA sequence: TGTGCCAGCAGCTTAGAGTCGTCTATTCAGCCCCAGCATTTT. Translation: CASSLESSIQPQHF. The variable domain in full, with the rest retrieved from reference TRBV7-9 and TRBJ1-5, is DTGVSQNPRHKITKRGQNVTFRCDPISEHNRLYWYRQTLGQGPEFLTYFQNEAQLEKSRLLSDRFSAERPKGSFSTLEIQRTEQGDSAMYLCASSLESSIQPQHFGDGTRLSIL.

This clone was picked up a small number of times. This rearrangement joins TRBV5-6 to TRBJ1-1; D uncertain. The V and J ends lost 4 bases and 3 bases respectively, with 16 bases between them. The CDR3 extends over 15 amino acids. CDR1 is SGHDT, CDR2 YYEEEE, per germline. As DNA, the CDR3 is TGTGCCAGCAGCCCTGACACTGCAGGACACACTGAAGCTTTCTTT. It is translated as CASSPDTAGHTEAFF.